This TCR beta chain was sequenced in a study of T cell repertoires in cytomegalovirus infection. Study-wide results and caveats: Cumulative public TCR beta family frequency identified CMV carriers with the relevant HLA.

Turning to this clonotype: Its specificity is not known.

CDR1 is SGHTA and CDR2 is FQGNSA in the germline V gene. CDR3 length: 13 residues. Deletions cut 0 bases from V and 8 bases from J, with 10 bases between. TCRdb recomputed calls from the reads with MiXCR, one row per CDR3 protein. The sample holds more than 400,000 distinct CDR3 sequences, about 25% seen once. Input material: PBMCs. J is TRBJ1-2 and V is TRBV7-2; possibly TRBD1 for D (5 bases). The TCR originated in a human donor in good health (CMV status not recorded). Some clones in this sample may be carry-over from other donors' samples. Written as DNA, the CDR3 is TGTGCCAGCAGCTTAGCGACCCAGGGAGGCTACACCTTC. Its protein is CASSLATQGGYTF.